This TCR beta chain was recorded in a study of shared clonotypes between healthy human individuals. Notes on the study in general: Naive CD4 clonotypes were shared across a few donors at 4.5% to 6%.

Sequenced by immunoSEQ multiplex PCR; TCRdb stores in-frame clones only, minus some. The sample lists more than 2 million clones, approximately 92% occurring once. CD45RO-negative CD8 cells positively selected for CCR7 made up the naive population, which excluded terminally differentiated effector memory CD45RA+ cells. Healthy adults negative for HIV, lacking recent acute infections or vaccinations, served as donors. Each sample came from a Caucasian adult donor living in Nashville, Tennessee. This clone was detected only once. Its antigen is not identified. Trimming removed 6 bases at V and 0 bases at J, with 12 bases between. CDR3 length equals 15 residues. Germline CDR1 and CDR2: SGHTA and FQGNSA.

The sample consisted of naive CD8+ T cells from PBMCs. The source is a man between 18 and 35 years old in good health. Some clones in this sample may be carry-over from other donors' samples. The rearrangement joins TRBV7-2 to TRBJ1-3; D uncertain. Written as DNA, the CDR3 is TGTGCCAGCAGTCCCCAGAGTATCTCTGGAAACACCATATATTTT. Protein product: CASSPQSISGNTIYF.